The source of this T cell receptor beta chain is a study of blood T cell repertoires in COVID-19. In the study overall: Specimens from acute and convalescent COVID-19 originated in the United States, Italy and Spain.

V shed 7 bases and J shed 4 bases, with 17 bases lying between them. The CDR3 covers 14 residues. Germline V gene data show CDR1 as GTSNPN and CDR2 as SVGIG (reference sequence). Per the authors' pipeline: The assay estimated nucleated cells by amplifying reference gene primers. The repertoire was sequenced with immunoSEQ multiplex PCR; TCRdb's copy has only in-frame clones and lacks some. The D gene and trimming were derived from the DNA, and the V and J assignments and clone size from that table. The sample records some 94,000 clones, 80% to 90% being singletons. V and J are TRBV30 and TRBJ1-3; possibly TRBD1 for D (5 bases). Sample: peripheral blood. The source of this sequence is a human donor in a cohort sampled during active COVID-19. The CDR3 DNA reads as TGTGCCTTCCAATCAGGGAACTCCGGAAACACCATATATTTT. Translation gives CAFQSGNSGNTIYF.